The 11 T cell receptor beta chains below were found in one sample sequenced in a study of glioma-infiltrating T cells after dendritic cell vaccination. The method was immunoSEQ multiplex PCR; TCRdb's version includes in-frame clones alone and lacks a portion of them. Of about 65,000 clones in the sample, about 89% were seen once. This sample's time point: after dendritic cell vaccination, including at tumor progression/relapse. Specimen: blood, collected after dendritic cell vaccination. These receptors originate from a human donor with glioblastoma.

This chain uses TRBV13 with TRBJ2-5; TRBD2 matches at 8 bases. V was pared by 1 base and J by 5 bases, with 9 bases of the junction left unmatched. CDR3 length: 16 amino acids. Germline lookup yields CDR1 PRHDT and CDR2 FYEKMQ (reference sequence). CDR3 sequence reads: CASSLAGAGDEETQYF. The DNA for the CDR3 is TGTGCCAGCAGCTTAGCGGGAGCGGGAGACGAGGAGACCCAGTACTTC.

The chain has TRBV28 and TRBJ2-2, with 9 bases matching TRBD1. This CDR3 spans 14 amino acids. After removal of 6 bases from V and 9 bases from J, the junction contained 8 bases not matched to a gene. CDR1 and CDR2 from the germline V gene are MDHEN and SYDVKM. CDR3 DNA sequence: TGTGCCAGCAGCATTACAGGGGGCGAGAGGGAGCTGTTTTTT. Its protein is CASSITGGERELFF.

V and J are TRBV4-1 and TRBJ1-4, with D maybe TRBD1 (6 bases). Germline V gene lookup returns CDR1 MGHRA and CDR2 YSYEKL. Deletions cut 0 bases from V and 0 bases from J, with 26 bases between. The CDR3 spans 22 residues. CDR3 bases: TGCGCCAGCAGCCAAGATCAGGACAGAAAAACTTTTCTCACTGCAACTAATGAAAAACTGTTTTTT. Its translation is CASSQDQDRKTFLTATNEKLFF.

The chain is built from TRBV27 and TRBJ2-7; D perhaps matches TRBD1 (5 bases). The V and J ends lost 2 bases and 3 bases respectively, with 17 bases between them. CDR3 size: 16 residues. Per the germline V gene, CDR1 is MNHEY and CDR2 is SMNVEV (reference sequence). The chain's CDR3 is CASSLIRANRRYEQYF. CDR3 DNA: TGTGCCAGCAGTTTAATCAGGGCTAATCGACGCTACGAGCAGTACTTC.

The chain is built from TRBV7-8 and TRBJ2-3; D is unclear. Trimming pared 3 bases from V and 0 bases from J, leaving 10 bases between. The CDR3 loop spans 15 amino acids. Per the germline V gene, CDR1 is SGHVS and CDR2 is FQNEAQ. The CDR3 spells CASSFVVPSTDTQYF. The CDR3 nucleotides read TGTGCCAGCAGCTTTGTAGTTCCTAGCACAGATACGCAGTATTTT.

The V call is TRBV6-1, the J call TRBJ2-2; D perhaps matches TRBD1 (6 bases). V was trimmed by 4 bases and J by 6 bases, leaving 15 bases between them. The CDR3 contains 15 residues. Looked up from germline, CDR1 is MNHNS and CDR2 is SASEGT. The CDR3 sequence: CASSGGIGGSGELFF. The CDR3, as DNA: TGTGCCAGCAGTGGGGGGATAGGGGGATCCGGGGAGCTGTTTTTT.

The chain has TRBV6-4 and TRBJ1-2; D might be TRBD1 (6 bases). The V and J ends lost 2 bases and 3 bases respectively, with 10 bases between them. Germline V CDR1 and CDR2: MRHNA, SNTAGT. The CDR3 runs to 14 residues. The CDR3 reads CASSDPGQYYGYTF. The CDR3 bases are TGTGCCAGCAGTGACCCAGGACAGTACTATGGCTACACCTTC.

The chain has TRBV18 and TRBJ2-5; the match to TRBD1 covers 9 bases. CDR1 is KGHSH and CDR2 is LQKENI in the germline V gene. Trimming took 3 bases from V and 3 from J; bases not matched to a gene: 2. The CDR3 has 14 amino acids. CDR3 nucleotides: TGTGCCAGCTCACCGGGACAGGGAAAAGAGACCCAGTACTTC. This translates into CASSPGQGKETQYF.

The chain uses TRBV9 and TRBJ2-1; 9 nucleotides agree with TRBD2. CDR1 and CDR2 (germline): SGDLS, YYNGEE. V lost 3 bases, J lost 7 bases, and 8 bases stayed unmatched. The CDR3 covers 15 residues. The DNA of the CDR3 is TGTGCCAGCAGCGGCCCTAGCGGGATGGTGAATGAGCAGTTCTTC. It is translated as CASSGPSGMVNEQFF.

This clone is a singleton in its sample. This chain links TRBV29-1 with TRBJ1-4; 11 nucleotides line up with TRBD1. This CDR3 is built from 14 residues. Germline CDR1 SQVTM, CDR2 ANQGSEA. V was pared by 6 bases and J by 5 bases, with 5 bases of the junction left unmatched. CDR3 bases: TGCAGCGTCGGAAGGGACAGGGGGAATGAAAAACTGTTTTTT. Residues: CSVGRDRGNEKLFF.

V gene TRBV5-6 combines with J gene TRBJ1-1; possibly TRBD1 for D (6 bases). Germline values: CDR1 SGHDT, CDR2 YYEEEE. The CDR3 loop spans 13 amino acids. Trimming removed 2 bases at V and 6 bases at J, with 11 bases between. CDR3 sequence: CASSLQGGSEAFF. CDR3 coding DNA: TGTGCCAGCAGCTTACAGGGCGGATCTGAAGCTTTCTTT.